The T cell receptor beta chain under discussion was sequenced for a study of low-dose radiotherapy and immunotherapy resistance in tumors. Study as a whole: Treatment of Cohort 2 consisted of 1 Gy per fraction every two weeks, amounting to 13 Gy over 26 weeks.

This clonotype was seen repeatedly, ten times or more. Alpha and beta chains were covered, as first-strand cDNA relied on TRAV- and TRBV-specific primers. A constant-region primer paired with the V-primer adapter amplified TCRs over about 19 PCR cycles. TCRdb reanalysed the reads using MiXCR and keeps one entry per CDR3 protein. Of 35,000 to 50,000 distinct CDR3 sequences in the sample, approximately 26% are singletons; the top ten hold about 9.5%. CDR1 and CDR2 (germline): DFQATT, SNEGSKA (reference sequence). Germline trimming cut 3 bases from V and 1 base from J; bases unmatched to any gene: 11. There are 17 residues in the CDR3. Documented time point: after trial treatment. The sample's treatment: LDRT plus nivolumab, ipilimumab, low-dose cyclophosphamide and aspirin (RACIN trial).

The sequences come from PBMCs, collected after low-dose radiotherapy plus immunotherapy. The sequence was collected from a male donor with prostate cancer. This chain joins TRBV20-1 and TRBJ1-1; 10 positions agree with TRBD1. CDR3: CSARAPGTGVGNTEAFF. The CDR3 region has the DNA TGCAGTGCTAGGGCTCCCGGGACAGGGGTCGGGAACACTGAAGCTTTCTTT.